These 5 T cell receptor beta chains were all obtained from the same sample, sequenced in a study of T cell responses to AZD1222 COVID-19 vaccine. Only in-frame clones appear in the TCRdb table, and some are missing; sequencing was by immunoSEQ multiplex PCR. The profile shows 100,000 to 120,000 clones, more than 70% of them singletons. Sequences were derived from peripheral blood, sampled on day 0 of AZD1222 vaccination. The receptors here all came from an adult in good health.

V and J are TRBV4-3 and TRBJ1-1; D unresolved. V shed 0 bases and J shed 8 bases, with 10 bases lying between them. The CDR3 has 13 amino acids. CDR1 LGHNA and CDR2 YSLEER come from the germline V gene. In DNA, the CDR3 is TGCGCCAGCAGCCAAGACAGATGGGGAGAAGCTTTCTTT. This codes for CASSQDRWGEAFF.

The J gene is TRBJ2-1, the V gene TRBV5-1; 8 nucleotides align to TRBD2. The CDR3 extends over 15 amino acids. Germline V gene data show CDR1 as SGHRS and CDR2 as YFSETQ. The ends lost 2 bases at V and 4 bases at J; junction bases unmatched: 5. CDR3: CASSLSGTRYNEQFF. The CDR3 DNA reads as TGCGCCAGCAGCTTATCTGGGACTAGATACAATGAGCAGTTCTTC.

V gene TRBV3-1 (or the pseudogene TRBV3-2) combines with J gene TRBJ2-1, with TRBD2 matching 11 bases. In germline, CDR1 is LGHDT, CDR2 YNNKEL (reference sequence). After removal of 8 bases from V and 9 bases from J, the junction contained 15 bases not matched to a gene. The CDR3 contains 16 residues. The CDR3 loop reads CASSLLSGRALSEQFF. In DNA form, the CDR3 reads TGTGCCAGCTCCCTGCTTAGCGGGAGGGCCCTCTCTGAGCAGTTCTTC.

This chain uses TRBV28 with TRBJ1-2; 8 bases agree with TRBD1. Germline CDR1 MDHEN, CDR2 SYDVKM. The CDR3 has 14 amino acids. V lost 6 bases to trimming and J lost 3 bases; unmatched junction nucleotides: 6. In DNA form, the CDR3 reads TGTGCCAGCAGGCGGACAGGGCCTTACTATGGCTACACCTTC. Translated, it gives CASRRTGPYYGYTF.

J is TRBJ2-7 and V is TRBV5-1, with 11 bases that match TRBD2. This CDR3 is built from 15 residues. The germline V gene has CDR1 SGHRS and CDR2 YFSETQ. V was clipped by 4 bases and J by 2 bases; unmatched bases: 5. The CDR3 coding sequence is TGCGCCAGCAGCGCCGGACTAGCGGGCCCCTACGAGCAGTACTTC. Its translation is CASSAGLAGPYEQYF.